The 20 T cell receptor beta chains presented below share a single source sample, sequenced in a study of T cell responses to AZD1222 COVID-19 vaccine. Method: immunoSEQ multiplex PCR; TCRdb's copy keeps in-frame clones and lacks some. The sample lists around 120,000 clones, around nine tenths occurring once. Sequenced here: peripheral blood, sampled on day 0 of AZD1222 vaccination. The receptor source for this set is an adult in good health.

This clone was detected once. This chain links TRBV9 with TRBJ2-2; 13 nucleotides align to TRBD2. Looked up from germline, CDR1 is SGDLS and CDR2 is YYNGEE. CDR3 length: 17 amino acids. The V and J ends lost 3 bases and 5 bases, in that order; junction bases with no gene match: 7. The CDR3 DNA reads as TGTGCCAGCAGCGACAGACTAGCGGGAGGTAGAACCGGGGAGCTGTTTTTT. It codes for CASSDRLAGGRTGELFF. Complete variable domain (other parts from reference TRBV9 and TRBJ2-2): DSGVTQTPKHLITATGQRVTLRCSPRSGDLSVYWYQQSLDQGLQFLIQYYNGEERAKGNILERFSAQQFPDLHSELNLSSLELGDSALYFCASSDRLAGGRTGELFFGEGSRLTVL.

The DNA for the CDR3 is TGCGCCAGCAGCCCACTCATCCCGGGACAGTTTTTGTTCAACTATGGCTACACCTTC. Amino acids: CASSPLIPGQFLFNYGYTF. The J gene is TRBJ1-2, the V gene TRBV5-1, with 7 nucleotides matching TRBD1. With 4 bases clipped from V and 2 bases from J, the junction kept 20 bases outside the gene matches. Germline CDR1 is SGHRS and CDR2 is YFSETQ. The CDR3 is made up of 19 amino acids.

The rearrangement uses TRBV28 and TRBJ2-2, with TRBD2 matching 8 bases. Trimming at V came to 1 base and at J to 4 bases, leaving 5 bases not matched to a gene. The CDR3 loop spans 16 amino acids. CDR1 and CDR2 from the germline V gene are MDHEN and SYDVKM. DNA for the CDR3: TGTGCCAGCAGTTTATTGGCTAGCGGGTCCACCGGGGAGCTGTTTTTT. This translates into CASSLLASGSTGELFF. Full variable domain (missing parts from reference TRBV28 and TRBJ2-2): DVKVTQSSRYLVKRTGEKVFLECVQDMDHENMFWYRQDPGLGLRLIYFSYDVKMKEKGDIPEGYSVSREKKERFSLILESASTNQTSMYLCASSLLASGSTGELFFGEGSRLTVL.

V and J are TRBV7-9 and TRBJ2-3, with 8 bases that match TRBD2. CDR1 is SEHNR and CDR2 is FQNEAQ in the germline V gene (reference sequence). The V and J ends lost 5 bases and 5 bases, in that order; junction bases with no gene match: 9. CDR3 length: 15 amino acids. The CDR3 DNA sequence: TGTGCCAGCAGCCTCTCGGGAGGGCCGGGAGATACGCAGTATTTT. Its protein product is CASSLSGGPGDTQYF.

The V gene is TRBV15, the J gene TRBJ2-1, with a tentative D call TRBD2 (5 bases). The CDR3 covers 16 residues. The V end was cut by 4 bases, the J end by 8 bases, with 21 bases between. Germline V gene sequence: CDR1 LNHNV, CDR2 YYDKDF (reference sequence). The CDR3 nucleotides read TGTGCCACCAGCACCGCCGGGGAACCACCGGGCGATGAGCAGTTCTTC. The encoded protein is CATSTAGEPPGDEQFF.

This clone was observed a single time. The chain employs TRBV7-2 and TRBJ2-1, with 9 positions matching TRBD1. CDR1 and CDR2 from the germline V gene are SGHTA and FQGNSA. The CDR3 sequence is 15 residues long. Trimming removed 1 base from V and 6 bases from J; junction bases left unmatched: 4. The CDR3 nucleotides read TGTGCCAGCAGCTTAGAGGAGGGACAGGGCAATGAGCAGTTCTTC. Translating it yields CASSLEEGQGNEQFF.

In this sample, this clone turned up once. The J gene is TRBJ1-4, the V gene TRBV25-1; the D is unclear. Trimming cost V 3 bases and J 8 bases, with 13 bases left between them. The CDR3 covers 14 residues. The V gene's germline CDR1 is MGHDK and CDR2 SYGVNS. CDR3 nucleotide sequence: TGTGCCAGCAGTGAGACAAGGGTAGGGGAAAAACTGTTTTTT. Translating it yields CASSETRVGEKLFF.

The V gene is TRBV5-1, the J gene TRBJ2-7; 7 nucleotides match TRBD1. The CDR3 contains 14 residues. The junction had 6 bases not matched to a gene; V was cut back by 1 base and J by 5 bases. Per germline, CDR1 SGHRS and CDR2 YFSETQ. The CDR3 nucleotides are TGCGCCAGCAGCTTGCAGACAGGGCGGAACGAGCAGTACTTC. This encodes CASSLQTGRNEQYF.

The chain carries TRBV11-1 and TRBJ1-5, with a weak D call TRBD1 (5 bases). The CDR3 has 17 amino acids. Trimming stripped 0 bases from V and 2 bases from J, with 14 bases between. Germline CDR1 is SGHAT and CDR2 is FQDESV (reference sequence). The CDR3 spells CASSLAGYRGGNQPQHF. The CDR3 DNA is TGTGCCAGCAGCTTAGCCGGGTATAGGGGCGGCAATCAGCCCCAGCATTTT.

This sequence joins TRBV2 and TRBJ1-1, with TRBD1 identical over 7 bases. V shed 4 bases and J 2 bases; nucleotides not matched to a gene: 4. The CDR3 spans 14 residues. The germline CDR1 and CDR2 sequences are SNHLY and FYNNEI. The CDR3 spells CASSGGQRNTEAFF. The CDR3 DNA is TGTGCCAGCAGTGGGGGACAGCGAAACACTGAAGCTTTCTTT.

The chain uses TRBV28 and TRBJ2-1, with a weak D call TRBD2 (6 bases). The CDR3 is 17 residues long. Germline assignment: CDR1 MDHEN and CDR2 SYDVKM. Trimming stripped 8 bases from V and 4 bases from J, with 24 bases between. CDR3 in amino acids: CASAQRTPGLGYNEQFF. Written as DNA, the CDR3 is TGTGCCAGCGCACAACGAACACCGGGACTGGGGTACAATGAGCAGTTCTTC.

This clone showed up just once. The genes are TRBV3-1 (or the pseudogene TRBV3-2) and TRBJ1-3; D not resolved. V was cut by 1 base and J by 3 bases, with 16 bases left in between. Germline lookup yields CDR1 LGHDT and CDR2 YNNKEL (reference sequence). The CDR3 contains 17 residues. The CDR3 spells CASSQASRGILGNTIYF. CDR3 DNA sequence: TGTGCCAGCAGCCAAGCCTCGAGAGGCATCCTTGGAAACACCATATATTTT.

With respect to this clone: The identical CDR3 is also encoded by other nucleotide sequences in the sample. The V call is TRBV11-2, the J call TRBJ2-7; D gene unclear. There are 12 residues in the CDR3. V lost 5 bases to trimming and J lost 0 bases, with 5 bases between them. Per the germline V gene, CDR1 is SGHAT and CDR2 is FQNNGV. In DNA form, the CDR3 reads TGTGCCAGCAGCCAGTCCTCCTACGAGCAGTACTTC. Translation gives CASSQSSYEQYF.

The chain uses TRBV29-1 and TRBJ2-2, with TRBD1 as a possible D gene (5 bases). Germline values: CDR1 SQVTM, CDR2 ANQGSEA. CDR3 size: 13 residues. V lost 7 bases, J lost 7 bases, and 16 bases lay in between. CDR3 residues: CSARSIRGGELFF. CDR3 sequence (DNA): TGCAGCGCCCGATCCATTAGGGGCGGGGAGCTGTTTTTT.

The chain couples TRBV7-9 to TRBJ2-7, with D perhaps TRBD2 (5 bases). The CDR3 length is 12 residues. The germline V gene encodes CDR1 SEHNR and CDR2 FQNEAQ (reference sequence). Trimming removed 5 bases at V and 3 bases at J, with 8 bases between. The chain's CDR3 is CASSVGVYEQYF. The CDR3 DNA follows: TGTGCCAGCAGCGTCGGGGTCTACGAGCAGTACTTC. Filled out from reference TRBV7-9 and TRBJ2-7, the complete variable domain reads DTGVSQNPRHKITKRGQNVTFRCDPISEHNRLYWYRQTLGQGPEFLTYFQNEAQLEKSRLLSDRFSAERPKGSFSTLEIQRTEQGDSAMYLCASSVGVYEQYFGPGTRLTVT.

The chain combines TRBV5-4 with TRBJ2-2; 11 bases align to TRBD2. CDR3 length equals 17 residues. Germline trimming cut 0 bases from V and 4 bases from J; bases unmatched to any gene: 5. Germline values: CDR1 SGHNT, CDR2 YYREEE (reference sequence). In nucleotides, the CDR3 is TGTGCCAGCAGCTTGGAACTAGCGGGGGTCCTCACCGGGGAGCTGTTTTTT. It yields the protein CASSLELAGVLTGELFF.

The chain carries TRBV20-1 and TRBJ1-3; D remains unclear. The CDR3 totals 15 residues. Looked up from germline, CDR1 is DFQATT and CDR2 is SNEGSKA (reference sequence). With 3 bases removed from V and 1 base from J, the gap between germline ends came to 13 bases. CDR3 DNA sequence: TGCAGTGCTAGTTTGGCCGCCGTGTCTGGAAACACCATATATTTT. As protein: CSASLAAVSGNTIYF.

This clone has a handful of counts. Other DNA sequences in the same sample also yield this CDR3. The chain couples TRBV19 to TRBJ1-5; no clear D. This CDR3 spans 13 amino acids. Per germline, CDR1 LNHDA and CDR2 SQIVND (reference sequence). V was pared by 3 bases and J by 4 bases, with 7 bases between. In nucleotides, the CDR3 is TGTGCCAGTAGTATCGAGGGAAATCAGCCCCAGCATTTT. It codes for CASSIEGNQPQHF.

The chain links TRBV7-2 to TRBJ1-1, with no clear D. Trimming shortened V by 0 bases and J by 4 bases, and 30 bases separated the two germline ends. Germline V gene sequence: CDR1 SGHTA, CDR2 FQGNSA. This CDR3 is built from 21 residues. CDR3 protein: CASSLALGYSYLTGSGTEAFF. CDR3 in DNA: TGTGCCAGCAGCTTAGCATTGGGTTATTCGTATCTCACGGGAAGCGGCACTGAAGCTTTCTTT.

The gene calls are TRBV19 and TRBJ1-1, with D perhaps matching TRBD1 (5 bases). This CDR3 contains 15 residues. Germline V gives CDR1 LNHDA, CDR2 SQIVND (reference sequence). With 7 bases removed from V and 0 bases from J, the gap between germline ends came to 15 bases. The CDR3 bases are TGTGCCAGTACCCGGGACCGCGCCATGAACACTGAAGCTTTCTTT. This sequence encodes CASTRDRAMNTEAFF.